One T cell receptor beta chain is described in this entry. The record originates from a study of control samples from healthy donors and cancer patients. With 3 bases removed from V and 5 bases from J, the gap between germline ends came to 2 bases. The CDR3 extends over 10 amino acids. Germline V gene sequence: CDR1 DFQATT, CDR2 SNEGSKA (reference sequence). Repertoires were generated with immunoSEQ multiplex PCR, while TCRdb's copy carries only in-frame clones and drops some. Counted here are about 130,000 clones, approximately 92% occurring once; the ten biggest clones make up 2% to 2.5%. This chain joins TRBV20-1 and TRBJ2-1; D call uncertain. This TCR derives from a young man in good health. The sequencing input was blood. Here the CDR3 reads CSASDNEQFF. The DNA of the CDR3 is TGCAGTGCTAGTGACAATGAGCAGTTCTTC.